The rows below give T cell receptor beta chains drawn from one sample of a study of T cells after yellow fever vaccination. TCRdb re-derived calls from the 5' RACE reads in MiXCR, one entry per CDR3 protein. The sample has about 300,000 distinct CDR3 sequences; about 10% are singletons. Sequencing used CD4+ T cells sorted from PBMCs, obtained 5 days after the yellow fever booster vaccination. These receptors came from a man aged 18 to 30 who received the YFV17D yellow fever vaccine. The CDR3 runs from the conserved cysteine through the conserved F or W. A D gene is named only where the DNA matches it firmly. Clone size, where shown, is once, few, many, or a class for clones that have expanded.

clone size: many
J gene: TRBJ2-1
V gene: TRBV20-1
D gene: .
CDR3 DNA: TGCAGTGCAAGACGGGGCCCCGCTACAAATGAGCAGTTCTTC
CDR3 protein: CSARRGPATNEQFF

clone size: few
J gene: TRBJ2-2
V gene: TRBV5-4
D gene: .
CDR3 DNA: TGTGCCAGCAGCTTGAGGCCGTTCTCGTTAAACACCGGGGAGCTGTTTTTT
CDR3 protein: CASSLRPFSLNTGELFF

clone size: .
J gene: TRBJ2-3
V gene: TRBV5-1
D gene: .
CDR3 DNA: TGCGCCAGCACCTCGGAAGGTACCAGCACAGATACGCAGTATTTT
CDR3 protein: CASTSEGTSTDTQYF

clone size: few
J gene: TRBJ2-2
V gene: TRBV5-1
D gene: .
CDR3 DNA: TGCGCCAGCAGCTTGCCCGAAGGAAGGTCCGGGGAGCTGTTTTTT
CDR3 protein: CASSLPEGRSGELFF

clone size: many
J gene: TRBJ1-3
V gene: TRBV5-5
D gene: .
CDR3 DNA: TGTGCCAGCGAAGGGACAATCCCTGGAAACACCATATATTTT
CDR3 protein: CASEGTIPGNTIYF

clone size: few
J gene: TRBJ1-1
V gene: TRBV6-2/TRBV6-3
D gene: .
CDR3 DNA: TGTGCCAGCAGTTCTGCTACCTCAGTAGGAGGCGCTTTCTTT
CDR3 protein: CASSSATSVGGAFF

clone size: few
J gene: TRBJ2-1
V gene: TRBV18
D gene: .
CDR3 DNA: TGTGCCAGCTCAGCGGGACTCCAAGGACCCTACAATGAGCAGTTCTTC
CDR3 protein: CASSAGLQGPYNEQFF

clone size: many
J gene: TRBJ2-7
V gene: TRBV3-2
D gene: .
CDR3 DNA: TGTGCCAGCAGCCACCTAAGGGGGACCGTCCCCTACGAGCAGTACTTC
CDR3 protein: CASSHLRGTVPYEQYF

clone size: .
J gene: TRBJ2-7
V gene: TRBV7-9
D gene: .
CDR3 DNA: TGTGCCAGCAGCTTAAGGGACGCGTTAAACGAGCAGTACTTC
CDR3 protein: CASSLRDALNEQYF

clone size: .
J gene: TRBJ2-7
V gene: TRBV19
D gene: TRBD1
CDR3 DNA: TGTGCCACCTCGGCAGGGCAGGGGGACGAGCAGTACTTC
CDR3 protein: CATSAGQGDEQYF

clone size: few
J gene: TRBJ2-7
V gene: TRBV5-1
D gene: .
CDR3 DNA: TGCGCCAGCAGCTCGGACCCTCCCATTCGGGGCTACTCCTACGAGCAGTACTTC
CDR3 protein: CASSSDPPIRGYSYEQYF

clone size: .
J gene: TRBJ2-1
V gene: TRBV7-2
D gene: .
CDR3 DNA: TGTGCCAGCGGGTCCTTCGGGAATGAGCAGTTCTTC
CDR3 protein: CASGSFGNEQFF

clone size: .
J gene: TRBJ2-5
V gene: TRBV4-3
D gene: .
CDR3 DNA: TGCGCCAGCAGTAAGGGTGTTTTTCAGGAGACCCAGTACTTC
CDR3 protein: CASSKGVFQETQYF

clone size: many
J gene: TRBJ1-5
V gene: TRBV5-8
D gene: .
CDR3 DNA: TGTGCCAGCAGCTTGTACAGATATAGCAATCAGCCCCAGCATTTT
CDR3 protein: CASSLYRYSNQPQHF

clone size: .
J gene: TRBJ2-3
V gene: TRBV12-3/TRBV12-4
D gene: .
CDR3 DNA: TGTGCCAGCAGACCGTCCGGGGACACAGATACGCAGTATTTT
CDR3 protein: CASRPSGDTDTQYF

clone size: many
J gene: TRBJ2-5
V gene: TRBV4-3
D gene: TRBD2
CDR3 DNA: TGCGCCAGCAGCCAAGATAGCGGGGGGGCTGGTGAGACCCAGTACTTC
CDR3 protein: CASSQDSGGAGETQYF

clone size: .
J gene: TRBJ1-3
V gene: TRBV29-1
D gene: TRBD1
CDR3 DNA: TGCAGCGTCCAACGGACAGGCAGAGGAAACACCATATATTTT
CDR3 protein: CSVQRTGRGNTIYF

clone size: few
J gene: TRBJ2-5
V gene: TRBV29-1
D gene: .
CDR3 DNA: TGCAGCGTTGAGCGACAGTTCGCAGAGACCCAGTACTTC
CDR3 protein: CSVERQFAETQYF

clone size: many
J gene: TRBJ2-2
V gene: TRBV10-3
D gene: .
CDR3 DNA: TGTGCCATCAACCGAGGGCAGCTTACCGGGGAGCTGTTTTTT
CDR3 protein: CAINRGQLTGELFF

clone size: .
J gene: TRBJ1-1
V gene: TRBV7-2
D gene: TRBD1
CDR3 DNA: TGTGCCAGCAGCATCAGACAGGGGGCGACTGAAGCTTTCTTT
CDR3 protein: CASSIRQGATEAFF

clone size: few
J gene: TRBJ1-1
V gene: TRBV18
D gene: .
CDR3 DNA: TGTGCCAGCTCCTCGCGGCACACTGAAGCTTTCTTT
CDR3 protein: CASSSRHTEAFF

clone size: .
J gene: TRBJ2-3
V gene: TRBV28
D gene: .
CDR3 DNA: TGTGCCAGCAGCACCCGACTAGTGGGGGGCACAGATACGCAGTATTTT
CDR3 protein: CASSTRLVGGTDTQYF

clone size: .
J gene: TRBJ2-3
V gene: TRBV7-2
D gene: TRBD2
CDR3 DNA: TGTGCCAGCCGGGGGGGCGTGACAGATACGCAGTATTTT
CDR3 protein: CASRGGVTDTQYF

clone size: few
J gene: TRBJ2-3
V gene: TRBV7-9
D gene: .
CDR3 DNA: TGTGCCAGCAGCTTAGGTCAAGGGGGATTCACAGATACGCAGTATTTT
CDR3 protein: CASSLGQGGFTDTQYF

clone size: many
J gene: TRBJ2-1
V gene: TRBV10-3
D gene: .
CDR3 DNA: TGTGCCATCAGTGAGTTCGGTAATGAGCAGTTCTTC
CDR3 protein: CAISEFGNEQFF

clone size: few
J gene: TRBJ2-1
V gene: TRBV6-2/TRBV6-3
D gene: .
CDR3 DNA: TGTGCCAGCATCCGCAGGGCCTCCTACAATGAGCAGTTCTTC
CDR3 protein: CASIRRASYNEQFF

clone size: few
J gene: TRBJ2-4
V gene: TRBV6-6
D gene: .
CDR3 DNA: TGTGCCAGCATAGGCGCGGGGAAAAACATTCAGTACTTC
CDR3 protein: CASIGAGKNIQYF

clone size: .
J gene: TRBJ2-7
V gene: TRBV4-3
D gene: .
CDR3 DNA: TGCGCCAGCAGCCAAGAGTGGAGGGGGGGCTACGAGCAGTACTTC
CDR3 protein: CASSQEWRGGYEQYF

clone size: few
J gene: TRBJ2-6
V gene: TRBV19
D gene: .
CDR3 DNA: TGTGCCAGTAGTATGGGGAGATACTCTGGGGCCAACGTCCTGACTTTC
CDR3 protein: CASSMGRYSGANVLTF

clone size: few
J gene: TRBJ1-4
V gene: TRBV12-3/TRBV12-4
D gene: .
CDR3 DNA: TGTGCCAGCAGCCCCGGGGCGGTCCAGGGGTATGAAAAACTGTTTTTT
CDR3 protein: CASSPGAVQGYEKLFF

clone size: .
J gene: TRBJ2-7
V gene: TRBV5-1
D gene: TRBD2
CDR3 DNA: TGCGCCAGCAGCTCGGTGCGGGGGTACTCCTACGAGCAGTACTTC
CDR3 protein: CASSSVRGYSYEQYF

clone size: .
J gene: TRBJ2-2
V gene: TRBV7-9
D gene: TRBD2
CDR3 DNA: TGTGCCAGCAGCGTACTAGCGTCGAACACCGGGGAGCTGTTTTTT
CDR3 protein: CASSVLASNTGELFF

clone size: many
J gene: TRBJ1-1
V gene: TRBV28
D gene: .
CDR3 DNA: TGTGCCAGCGAGTCAGTAAACACTGAAGCTTTCTTT
CDR3 protein: CASESVNTEAFF

clone size: .
J gene: TRBJ2-1
V gene: TRBV9
D gene: TRBD2
CDR3 DNA: TGTGCCAGCAGCGTAGGACTAGCGGGGGGGCCTGCTGAGCAGTTCTTC
CDR3 protein: CASSVGLAGGPAEQFF

clone size: few
J gene: TRBJ1-3
V gene: TRBV12-5
D gene: TRBD1
CDR3 DNA: TGTGCTAGTGGTCGACAGGGGTCCCCTGGAAACACCATATATTTT
CDR3 protein: CASGRQGSPGNTIYF

clone size: few
J gene: TRBJ1-5
V gene: TRBV7-8
D gene: TRBD1
CDR3 DNA: TGTGCCAGCAGCTTAGCGGGGGACAGGGGGTCCGATCAGCCCCAGCATTTT
CDR3 protein: CASSLAGDRGSDQPQHF

clone size: many
J gene: TRBJ2-7
V gene: TRBV18
D gene: .
CDR3 DNA: TGTGCCAGCTCACCATCACAGATCTACGAGCAGTACTTC
CDR3 protein: CASSPSQIYEQYF